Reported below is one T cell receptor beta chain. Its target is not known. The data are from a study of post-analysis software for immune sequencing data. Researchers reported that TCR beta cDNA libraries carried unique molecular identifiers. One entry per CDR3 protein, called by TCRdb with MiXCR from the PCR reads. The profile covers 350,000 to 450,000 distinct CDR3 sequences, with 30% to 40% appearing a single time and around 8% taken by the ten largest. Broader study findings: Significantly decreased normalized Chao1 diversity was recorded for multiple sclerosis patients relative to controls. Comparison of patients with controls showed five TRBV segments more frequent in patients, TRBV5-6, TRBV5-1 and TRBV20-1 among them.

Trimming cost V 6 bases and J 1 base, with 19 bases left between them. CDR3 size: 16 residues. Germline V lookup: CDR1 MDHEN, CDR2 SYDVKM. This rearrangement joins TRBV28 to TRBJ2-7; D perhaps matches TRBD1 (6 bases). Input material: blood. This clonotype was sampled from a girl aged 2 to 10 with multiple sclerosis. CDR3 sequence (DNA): TGTGCCAGCAGCCTCTTTGGACAGTTTGGATCCTACGAGCAGTACTTC. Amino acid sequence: CASSLFGQFGSYEQYF.